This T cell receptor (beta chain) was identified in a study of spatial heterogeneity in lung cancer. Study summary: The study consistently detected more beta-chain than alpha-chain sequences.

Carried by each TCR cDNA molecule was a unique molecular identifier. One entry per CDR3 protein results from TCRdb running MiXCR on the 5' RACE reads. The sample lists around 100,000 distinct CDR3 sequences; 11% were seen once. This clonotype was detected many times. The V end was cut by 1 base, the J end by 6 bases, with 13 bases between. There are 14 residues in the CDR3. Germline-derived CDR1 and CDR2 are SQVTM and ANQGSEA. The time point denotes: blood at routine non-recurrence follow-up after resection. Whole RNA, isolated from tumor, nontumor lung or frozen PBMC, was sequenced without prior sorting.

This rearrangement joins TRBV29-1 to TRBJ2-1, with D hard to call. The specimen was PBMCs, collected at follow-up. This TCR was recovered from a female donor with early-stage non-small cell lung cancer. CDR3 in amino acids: CSVEGVVISNEQFF. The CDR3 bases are TGCAGCGTTGAAGGAGTTGTGATTAGCAATGAGCAGTTCTTC.